The clone carrying this T cell receptor (beta chain) was seen repeatedly, ten times or more. Its matching antigen is unknown. This record belongs to a study of neurological immune-mediated disorders. Whole-study findings and limits: Patients with HTLV-1-associated myelopathy showed the most TCR clonal expansion. Those with multiple sclerosis showed the least, falling below healthy controls.

Volunteers from a blood bank in Maryland, USA, constituted the healthy controls. Unsorted libraries used 2 million PBMCs kept at -80 degrees C. 5'RACE with 10-nucleotide random UMIs generated the cDNA. TCRdb re-derived calls from the 5' RACE reads in MiXCR, one entry per CDR3 protein. The sample has roughly 27,000 distinct CDR3 sequences, under 25% seen once. This clonotype originated in a woman aged 55-70 years in good health. The sample taken for sequencing was PBMCs.

The DNA for the CDR3 is TGTGCCATCAGTGAGCTGGGGGCGAATCAGCCCCAGCATTTT. Encoded protein: CAISELGANQPQHF. The chain is built from TRBV10-3 and TRBJ1-5; perhaps TRBD1 as D (6 bases). V lost 2 bases, J lost 4 bases, and 9 bases lay in between. CDR1 is ENHRY and CDR2 is SYGVKD in the germline V gene. This CDR3 has 14 residues.